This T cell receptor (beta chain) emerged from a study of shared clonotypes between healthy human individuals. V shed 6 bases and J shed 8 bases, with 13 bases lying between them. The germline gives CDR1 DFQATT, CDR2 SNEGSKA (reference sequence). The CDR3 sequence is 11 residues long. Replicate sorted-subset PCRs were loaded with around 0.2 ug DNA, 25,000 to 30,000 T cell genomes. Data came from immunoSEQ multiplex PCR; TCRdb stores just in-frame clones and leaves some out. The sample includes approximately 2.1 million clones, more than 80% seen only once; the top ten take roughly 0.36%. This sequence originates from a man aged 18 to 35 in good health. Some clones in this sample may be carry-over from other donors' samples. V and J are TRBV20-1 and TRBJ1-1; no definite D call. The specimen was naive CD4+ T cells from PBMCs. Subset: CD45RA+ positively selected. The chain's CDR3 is CSAGPEEEAFF. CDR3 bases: TGCAGTGCGGGCCCGGAGGAGGAAGCTTTCTTT.